A single sample gave rise to the 3 T cell receptor beta chains below, sequenced in a study of CD8+CD57+ T cells in acquired aplastic anemia. Template material for TCR beta VDJ and CDR3 profiling consisted of genomic DNA. TCRdb redid the calling of the reads with MiXCR, one entry per CDR3 protein. This table has 50,000 to 65,000 distinct CDR3 sequences, less than 65% appearing once. Sequencing was done on a sample of sorted CD4+, CD8+, or CD8+CD57+ T cells (not recorded which) from PBMCs. These TCRs come from a human donor in good health, serving as a control.

In this sample, this clonotype turned up many times. The chain is built from TRBV6-1 and TRBJ1-2; the D gene is possibly TRBD1 (5 bases). V lost 7 bases to trimming and J lost 8 bases, with 11 bases between them. CDR1 MNHNS and CDR2 SASEGT come from the germline V gene. The CDR3 covers 11 residues. CDR3 region: CASIGTQGYTF. The DNA of the CDR3 is TGTGCCAGCATAGGGACTCAAGGCTACACCTTC.

V is TRBV20-1 and J is TRBJ2-3, with 9 nucleotides matching TRBD2. The CDR3 runs 12 residues. The germline V gene has CDR1 DFQATT and CDR2 SNEGSKA (reference sequence). With V trimmed by 6 bases and J by 8 bases, 6 bases remained unmatched. The CDR3 sequence is CSALTSGSTQYF. In nucleotides, the CDR3 is TGCAGTGCCTTGACTAGCGGCTCTACGCAGTATTTT.

The chain links TRBV2 to TRBJ2-3; 11 positions match TRBD2. Trimming cost V 3 bases and J 0 bases; bases outside gene matches: 5. The CDR3 contains 17 residues. The germline gives CDR1 SNHLY, CDR2 FYNNEI. This CDR3 is CASSDPSGRSSTDTQYF. CDR3 coding DNA: TGTGCCAGCAGTGATCCTAGCGGGAGGTCCAGCACAGATACGCAGTATTTT.